Sequencing of this TCR beta chain was carried out in a study of T-cell memory formation after mild COVID-19. Study results and limitations: Clones from the second wave (peaking day 37) had unconfirmed SARS-CoV-2 specificity. Cross-reactive memory apparently joined, as some responding clones appeared in pre-infection memory.

Each CDR3 protein is one row after TCRdb ran MiXCR on the 5' RACE reads. This sample has around 410,000 distinct CDR3 sequences, with more than 20% found just once. As concerns this clonotype: Its antigen is not known.

The CDR3 loop spans 14 amino acids. CDR1 is DFQATT, CDR2 SNEGSKA, per germline (reference sequence). The V gene lost 1 base and the J gene lost 2 bases, with 10 bases spanning the gap. This chain joins TRBV20-1 and TRBJ2-3; D is unresolved. This clonotype originated in an adult woman who had mild COVID-19 (a few samples of this study predate the infection). Cell type and time point are not known. The sequencing sample was made of PBMCs or a T cell subset sorted from them (not recorded which). CDR3 DNA: TGCAGTGCTAGAGGACGGACGAACACAGATACGCAGTATTTT. Its protein is CSARGRTNTDTQYF.